This entry lists 8 T cell receptor beta chains sequenced from one sample in a study of blood T cell repertoires in COVID-19. Clones were sequenced by immunoSEQ multiplex PCR, and TCRdb holds only the in-frame ones, with some missing. The table has roughly 420,000 clones, over 75% seen once; the top ten hold about 0.89%. Sequences were obtained from PBMCs or T cells enriched from blood (not recorded which). All receptors derive from a young woman with acute COVID-19.

The rearrangement uses TRBV5-1 and TRBJ1-1; tentative D call: TRBD1 (6 bases). This CDR3 has 15 residues. The germline CDR1 and CDR2 sequences are SGHRS and YFSETQ. V lost 2 bases and J lost 1, with 12 bases in between. The CDR3 sequence is CASSFGAGANTEAFF. CDR3 DNA: TGCGCCAGCAGCTTCGGGGCGGGGGCGAACACTGAAGCTTTCTTT.

V and J are TRBV19 and TRBJ1-1; D is uncertain. The CDR3 totals 13 residues. From germline, CDR1 is LNHDA and CDR2 SQIVND (reference sequence). The V end lost 9 bases, the J end lost 1 base, and 12 bases lay between the germline ends. In DNA form, the CDR3 reads TGTGCCAGCCGGACTGGCCAGAACACTGAAGCTTTCTTT. It yields the protein CASRTGQNTEAFF.

The V gene is TRBV12-3 or TRBV12-4, the J gene TRBJ1-2; weak D call: TRBD1 (5 bases). V was trimmed by 6 bases and J by 9 bases, leaving 14 bases between them. CDR3 size: 12 residues. CDR3 in amino acids: CASRSTALSYTF. The CDR3 nucleotides read TGTGCCAGCAGGTCGACAGCGTTGAGCTACACCTTC.

The chain uses TRBV6-5 and TRBJ1-1, with a tentative D call TRBD1 (6 bases). Germline values: CDR1 MNHEY, CDR2 SVGAGI. Trimming took 5 bases from V and 4 from J, leaving 14 bases between them. The CDR3 is made up of 14 amino acids. The CDR3 coding sequence is TGTGCCAGCAGTCCGCCGACAGGCCTCACTGAAGCTTTCTTT. It translates to CASSPPTGLTEAFF.

The J gene is TRBJ2-7, the V gene TRBV19, with 9 bases fitting TRBD1. Trimming at V came to 4 bases and at J to 2 bases, leaving 12 bases not matched to a gene. The CDR3 is made up of 17 amino acids. Germline-derived CDR1 and CDR2 are LNHDA and SQIVND (reference sequence). The CDR3 nucleotides read TGTGCCAGTAGTAGGGGACAGGGACCTGCGACTACCTACGAGCAGTACTTC. This encodes CASSRGQGPATTYEQYF.

V usage is TRBV3-1 (or the pseudogene TRBV3-2) and J usage is TRBJ2-1, with a tentative D call TRBD2 (5 bases). Trimming stripped 1 base from V and 1 base from J, with 11 bases between. The CDR3 has 16 amino acids. CDR1 is LGHDT, CDR2 YNNKEL, per germline (reference sequence). The CDR3 region has the DNA TGTGCCAGCAGCCAAGTAACCGGGGTGTCCTACAATGAGCAGTTCTTC. Translated, it gives CASSQVTGVSYNEQFF.

CDR3 residues: CASSESNYEQYF. The CDR3 coding sequence is TGCGCCAGCAGTGAGTCTAACTACGAGCAGTACTTC. V usage is TRBV10-2 and J usage is TRBJ2-7; D not resolved. The germline V gene has CDR1 WSHSY and CDR2 SAAADI. Trimming removed 0 bases from V and 3 bases from J, with 3 bases in between. This CDR3 has 12 residues.

The chain has TRBV25-1 and TRBJ2-1; TRBD1 is a possible D gene (6 bases). Per germline, CDR1 MGHDK and CDR2 SYGVNS. This CDR3 spans 15 amino acids. V was shortened by 5 bases and J by 6 bases, with 17 bases between the two germline ends. DNA for the CDR3: TGTGCCAGCAGTCCCCTAACAGGGAAGGGCAATGAGCAGTTCTTC. Protein product: CASSPLTGKGNEQFF. The entire variable domain, with the rest obtained from reference TRBV25-1 and TRBJ2-1, is as follows: EADIYQTPRYLVIGTGKKITLECSQTMGHDKMYWYQQDPGMELHLIHYSYGVNSTEKGDLSSESTVSRIRTEHFPLTLESARPSHTSQYLCASSPLTGKGNEQFFGPGTRLTVL.